This T cell receptor (beta chain) was documented in a study of ipilimumab plus nivolumab after autologous stem cell transplantation. Study at large: Median doses per patient: a few ipilimumab, under 10 nivolumab.

Ipilimumab, 1 mg/kg, started 14 to 28 days after autologous transplant. Through week 26, nivolumab 3 mg/kg IV was given weeks 1, 4, 7, 10, then biweekly. Clones were read by immunoSEQ multiplex PCR, and TCRdb kept only the in-frame ones, dropping some. The sample lists some 15,000 clones; 81% were seen once. Between the trimmed V and J ends, which lost 4 bases and 5 bases, there was a span of 19 bases. Germline V lookup: CDR1 SGDLS, CDR2 YYNGEE. The CDR3 is 16 residues long. Study-level findings and limits: Per the authors, repertoire, Treg and microbiota data justify further study.

Turning to this clone: Its antigen is undetermined.

The sequences come from PBMCs, collected in a trial of ipilimumab plus nivolumab as post-transplant consolidation. This TCR derives from a male donor with diffuse large B-cell lymphoma. V is TRBV9 and J is TRBJ2-1; D is unclear. CDR3 sequence: CASSPRLVPANNEQFF. The CDR3 DNA reads TGTGCCAGCAGCCCCCGTTTAGTCCCCGCCAACAATGAGCAGTTCTTC. Full variable domain (outside the CDR3, taken from reference TRBV9 and TRBJ2-1): DSGVTQTPKHLITATGQRVTLRCSPRSGDLSVYWYQQSLDQGLQFLIQYYNGEERAKGNILERFSAQQFPDLHSELNLSSLELGDSALYFCASSPRLVPANNEQFFGPGTRLTVL.